The sequence of this TCR beta chain was determined in a study of long-term antiretroviral therapy in people with HIV. No fewer than two post-ART and no fewer than one pre-ART PBMC samples existed for each donor. At the survey level, the v3.0 immunoSEQ assay was run. Clones were read by immunoSEQ multiplex PCR, and TCRdb kept only the in-frame ones, dropping some. The profile shows roughly 44,000 clones, around 96% of them singletons. A remark on this clone: The antigen remains unidentified.

Study observations and caveats: Within the repertoire, clones expanded before ART were dominant at all time points. Versus controls, repertoires in people with HIV had narrower CDR3 length ranges.

V was shortened by 2 bases and J by 9 bases, with 15 bases between the two germline ends. CDR3 length: 14 residues. Per germline, CDR1 SGHRS and CDR2 YFSETQ. The source of this sequence is a woman in her forties or fifties with HIV. The V and J genes are TRBV5-1 and TRBJ2-1, with D possibly TRBD1 on 6 matching bases. Sample: unsorted PBMCs, taken 3.7 years after starting antiretroviral therapy. CDR3 in amino acids: CASSFGQIPGEQFF. The DNA for the CDR3 is TGCGCCAGCAGCTTCGGACAGATCCCCGGTGAGCAGTTCTTC.